This TCR beta chain was sequenced for a study of blood T cell repertoires in COVID-19. Across the study: Spain, Italy and the United States supplied samples that represented acute and convalescent COVID-19.

CDR1 is SGHNT and CDR2 is YENEEA in the germline V gene. Trimming cost V 4 bases and J 2 bases, with 5 bases left between them. The CDR3 covers 12 residues. The method was immunoSEQ multiplex PCR; TCRdb's version includes in-frame clones alone and lacks a portion of them. Counted here are 200,000 to 250,000 clones, around 86% occurring once; the ten biggest clones make up around 9%. This clone was counted a few times. This sequence joins TRBV11-3 and TRBJ1-2; no clear D gene. Material: PBMCs or T cells enriched from blood (not recorded which). The TCR sequence derives from a woman aged 50 to 60 with acute COVID-19. The CDR3 DNA reads as TGTGCCAGCAGCTCGAGAAACTATGGCTACACCTTC. It translates to CASSSRNYGYTF.